This record looks at one TCR beta chain sequence and its context. The antigen remains undetermined. The record originates from a study of OX40 agonist ivuxolimab in advanced cancers. Regarding the study as a whole: Clonal expansion was seen in CD4+ and CD8+ blood T cells by week 6 at 0.1 to 3.0 mg/kg.

Germline V gene data show CDR1 as SGHTA and CDR2 as FQGNSA. This CDR3 has 14 amino acids. J lost 6 bases, V lost 4 bases, and 3 bases had no gene match. Using immunoSEQ multiplex PCR, the repertoire was profiled, and TCRdb retains in-frame clones only, with some absent. The data hold about 79,000 clones, with 70% to 90% observed a single time. Enrollment shut out patients with autoimmune disease history or systemic immunosuppression. Blood sampling took place at baseline, cycle 4 day 1, and cycle 7 day 1. The input for sequencing was CD4+ or CD8+ T cells sorted from blood, taken in a trial of the OX40 agonist ivuxolimab. The rearrangement links TRBV7-2 to TRBJ1-6; 7 bases fit TRBD1. The sequence came from an adult with an advanced solid tumor such as melanoma, head and neck, liver or kidney cancer. The CDR3 sequence is CASSYRDSNSPLHF. CDR3 sequence (DNA): TGTGCCAGCAGCTACCGGGACAGTAATTCACCCCTCCACTTT.